One sample yielded the 29 T cell receptor beta chains listed below, sequenced in a study of radiotherapy plus CTLA-4 blockade in lung cancer. Sequencing was performed with immunoSEQ multiplex PCR; in TCRdb, only in-frame clones are kept and a portion is missing. The table includes 78,000 or so clones, more than 85% detected once. The sample consisted of peripheral blood, taken from a patient treated with radiotherapy plus ipilimumab. The receptors stem from a human donor with non-small cell lung cancer who had stable disease on radiotherapy plus ipilimumab.

The gene calls are TRBV7-3 and TRBJ1-1, with a possible D match to TRBD1 (6 bases). Germline CDR1 and CDR2: SGHTA and FQGTGA. The ends were cut back, 4 bases at V and 1 base at J, with 10 bases in the middle. This CDR3 spans 14 amino acids. CDR3 DNA sequence: TGTGCCAGCAGCTCAGGGACATCGAACACTGAAGCTTTCTTT. This translates into CASSSGTSNTEAFF.

The rearrangement joins TRBV6-6 to TRBJ2-5; 8 bases are a match to TRBD2. Germline trimming cut 5 bases from V and 1 base from J; bases unmatched to any gene: 9. Looked up from germline, CDR1 is MNHNY and CDR2 is SVGAGI (reference sequence). This CDR3 is built from 16 residues. For the CDR3, the DNA is TGTGCCAGCAGTCCCCATAGCGGGATTGGCCAAGAGACCCAGTACTTC. Amino acids: CASSPHSGIGQETQYF.

J is TRBJ2-1 and V is TRBV6-5; 7 bases fit TRBD2. J was trimmed by 12 bases and V by 2 bases; bases with no gene match: 10. This CDR3 comprises 14 residues. Germline V gene lookup returns CDR1 MNHEY and CDR2 SVGAGI. CDR3 coding DNA: TGTGCCAGCAGTTACAACAGAATCGGGGGGTGGCAGTTCTTC. It yields the protein CASSYNRIGGWQFF.

The genes are TRBV6-5 and TRBJ2-2; 10 bases agree with TRBD1. V was clipped by 6 bases and J by 5 bases; unmatched bases: 6. Germline V lookup: CDR1 MNHEY, CDR2 SVGAGI. The CDR3 extends over 15 amino acids. The CDR3 DNA reads TGTGCCAGCAGGCGACAGGGGGCTGGGACCGGGGAGCTGTTTTTT. It specifies CASRRQGAGTGELFF.

J is TRBJ1-5 and V is TRBV7-9; perhaps TRBD1 as D (5 bases). V lost 4 bases to trimming and J lost 3 bases, with 10 bases between them. CDR1 is SEHNR and CDR2 is FQNEAQ in the germline V gene (reference sequence). The CDR3 totals 14 residues. The CDR3: CASSSGRPNQPQHF. Written as DNA, the CDR3 is TGTGCCAGCAGCTCGGGACGGCCCAATCAGCCCCAGCATTTT.

This sequence joins TRBV27 and TRBJ2-7, with 7 bases fitting TRBD2. V lost 5 bases and J lost 2; bases outside the gene matches: 0. This CDR3 is 12 amino acids long. CDR1 is MNHEY and CDR2 is SMNVEV in the germline V gene (reference sequence). This CDR3 reads CASSSGAYEQYF. As DNA, the CDR3 is TGTGCCAGCAGTAGCGGGGCCTACGAGCAGTACTTC.

This chain uses TRBV28 with TRBJ2-7; TRBD1 agrees at 8 bases. This CDR3 comprises 16 residues. Germline lookup yields CDR1 MDHEN and CDR2 SYDVKM. With V trimmed by 5 bases and J by 5 bases, 14 bases remained unmatched. The CDR3 coding sequence is TGTGCCAGCAGTCGTCACCCCCCAGGGGGCAGGAACGAGCAGTACTTC. This translates into CASSRHPPGGRNEQYF.

The chain is built from TRBV4-1 and TRBJ2-7; perhaps TRBD2 as D (6 bases). V lost 1 base and J lost 9, with 13 bases in between. The CDR3 has 13 residues. CDR1 MGHRA and CDR2 YSYEKL come from the germline V gene. CDR3 amino acids: CASSQVGGLGQYF. The CDR3 DNA sequence: TGCGCCAGCAGCCAAGTGGGGGGTTTGGGGCAGTACTTC.

The gene calls are TRBV7-2 and TRBJ1-5; D is perhaps TRBD1 (6 bases). The CDR3 length is 17 residues. V dropped 2 bases and J dropped 1 base, with 15 bases sitting between them. Germline loops: CDR1 SGHTA, CDR2 FQGNSA. CDR3 sequence reads: CASSLPQGIGSNQPQHF. In nucleotides, the CDR3 is TGTGCCAGCAGCTTACCTCAGGGGATTGGGAGCAATCAGCCCCAGCATTTT.

V usage is TRBV7-9 and J usage is TRBJ2-7; perhaps TRBD2 as D (6 bases). Germline V gives CDR1 SEHNR, CDR2 FQNEAQ (reference sequence). CDR3 length: 17 amino acids. Trimming shortened V by 1 base and J by 3 bases, and 19 bases separated the two germline ends. CDR3 in DNA: TGTGCCAGCAGCTTAGGGGGAGGACGTTCGAGTTACTACGAGCAGTACTTC. It yields the protein CASSLGGGRSSYYEQYF.

This chain uses TRBV28 with TRBJ2-7; tentative D call: TRBD1 (5 bases). The CDR3 totals 13 residues. The germline gives CDR1 MDHEN, CDR2 SYDVKM. V lost 3 bases and J lost 5, with 11 bases in between. Here the CDR3 DNA reads TGTGCCAGCAGTTTGGGGCAGGGAAACGAGCAGTACTTC. Protein sequence: CASSLGQGNEQYF.

This sequence joins TRBV7-9 and TRBJ2-7; TRBD1 might be the D (7 bases). Germline V lookup: CDR1 SEHNR, CDR2 FQNEAQ (reference sequence). The length of the CDR3 is 16 residues. The V end was cut by 5 bases, the J end by 3 bases, with 20 bases between. CDR3 amino acids: CASSPAGGGGLYEQYF. The DNA for the CDR3 is TGTGCCAGCAGCCCGGCTGGAGGGGGCGGCCTCTACGAGCAGTACTTC.

The V gene is TRBV25-1, the J gene TRBJ1-1, with no clear D. The CDR3 spans 14 residues. In germline, CDR1 is MGHDK, CDR2 SYGVNS. Trimming took 4 bases from V and 1 from J, leaving 10 bases between them. The CDR3 loop is CASSGDIENTEAFF. CDR3 DNA: TGTGCCAGCAGTGGTGACATAGAGAACACTGAAGCTTTCTTT.

The chain joins TRBV28 to TRBJ2-5, with D possibly matching TRBD2 (7 bases). V lost 7 bases, J lost 2 bases, and 14 bases lay in between. This CDR3 spans 14 amino acids. Germline V gene lookup returns CDR1 MDHEN and CDR2 SYDVKM. The CDR3 DNA is TGTGCCAGCAAGGGGGGGGGCTCACAAGAGACCCAGTACTTC. Translation: CASKGGGSQETQYF.

This rearrangement joins TRBV14 to TRBJ2-1; D may be TRBD1 or TRBD2 (5 bases each). The CDR3 is 17 amino acids. Trimming removed 0 bases at V and 3 bases at J, with 15 bases between. CDR1 and CDR2 (germline): SGHDN, FVKESK. The CDR3 DNA is TGTGCCAGCAGCCAAGAGAGCAGGGAGCTCCACTACAATGAGCAGTTCTTC. Residues: CASSQESRELHYNEQFF.

The chain is built from TRBV6-5 and TRBJ2-1, with a weak D call TRBD1 (6 bases). Germline loops: CDR1 MNHEY, CDR2 SVGAGI. The CDR3 spans 15 residues. Trimming cost V 4 bases and J 7 bases, with 17 bases left between them. The CDR3, as DNA: TGTGCCAGCAGTTCCGCGGGTAGCCAGGGGAATGAGCAGTTCTTC. This encodes CASSSAGSQGNEQFF.

The V and J genes are TRBV11-2 and TRBJ1-6, with a weak D call TRBD1 (5 bases). Germline CDR1 is SGHAT and CDR2 is FQNNGV. The CDR3 runs 14 residues. V was shortened by 1 base and J by 7 bases, with 8 bases between the two germline ends. The CDR3 region has the DNA TGTGCCAGCAGCTTAGCAGGGTGGAATTCACCCCTCCACTTT. Protein: CASSLAGWNSPLHF.

The chain recombines TRBV7-2 with TRBJ1-5; D gene uncertain. The CDR3 consists of 15 residues. Trimming stripped 0 bases from V and 5 bases from J, with 11 bases between. CDR1 is SGHTA and CDR2 is FQGNSA in the germline V gene. CDR3 sequence (DNA): TGTGCCAGCAGCTTAGCTGTCAGCTCCTATCAGCCCCAGCATTTT. It specifies CASSLAVSSYQPQHF.

The chain has TRBV18 and TRBJ1-1, with 7 bases identical to TRBD1. V was clipped by 2 bases and J by 7 bases; unmatched bases: 4. The CDR3 contains 13 residues. Germline V gene data show CDR1 as KGHSH and CDR2 as LQKENI. Here the CDR3 DNA reads TGTGCCAGCTCACCAGGCACAGGGGTTGAAGCTTTCTTT. As protein: CASSPGTGVEAFF. The variable domain in full, with the rest retrieved from reference TRBV18 and TRBJ1-1, is NAGVMQNPRHLVRRRGQEARLRCSPMKGHSHVYWYRQLPEEGLKFMVYLQKENIIDESGMPKERFSAEFPKEGPSILRIQQVVRGDSAAYFCASSPGTGVEAFFGQGTRLTVV.

The CDR3 DNA sequence: TGTGCCAGCAGCTTAGCGGGGGCAACTAATGAAAAACTGTTTTTT. Translating gives CASSLAGATNEKLFF. The chain carries TRBV7-2 and TRBJ1-4, with D perhaps matching TRBD1 (5 bases). The CDR3 contains 15 residues. The ends were cut back, 0 bases at V and 0 bases at J, with 5 bases in the middle. The germline gives CDR1 SGHTA, CDR2 FQGNSA.

The rearrangement links TRBV9 to TRBJ1-1; TRBD1 is a possible D gene (5 bases). Germline V lookup: CDR1 SGDLS, CDR2 YYNGEE. V gave up 3 bases and J gave up 4 bases, with 10 bases separating them. The CDR3 has 13 residues. CDR3 DNA: TGTGCCAGCAGCGCCCTGCAGGGCACTGAAGCTTTCTTT. Translation gives CASSALQGTEAFF.

This clone has just one count. V is TRBV7-9 and J is TRBJ1-5; the D gene is possibly TRBD1 (5 bases). V was cut by 5 bases and J by 0 bases, with 14 bases left in between. The CDR3 is 16 amino acids. CDR1 is SEHNR, CDR2 FQNEAQ, per germline (reference sequence). The CDR3, as DNA: TGTGCCAGCAGCCGCCCTCGAGGGGTTAGCAATCAGCCCCAGCATTTT. It is translated as CASSRPRGVSNQPQHF.

This clone was recorded a few times. The genes are TRBV7-9 and TRBJ1-2; D is undetermined. The V end was cut by 3 bases, the J end by 12 bases, with 11 bases between. The germline V gene has CDR1 SEHNR and CDR2 FQNEAQ (reference sequence). The CDR3 has 11 amino acids. DNA of the CDR3: TGTGCCAGCAGCTTGCTCGTCGACAACACCTTC. Its translation: CASSLLVDNTF.

This clone was found a few times. The chain has TRBV21-1 and TRBJ1-5. TRBV21-1 is tagged as a pseudogene. This CDR3 contains 14 residues. CDR3 amino acids: CSGKGSPSNQPQHF. CDR3 nucleotides: TGTTCCGGGAAGGGCTCCCCTAGCAATCAGCCCCAGCATTTT.

The chain couples TRBV2 to TRBJ2-7, with TRBD1 as a possible D gene (5 bases). CDR3 length: 14 residues. V lost 2 bases to trimming and J lost 2 bases, with 10 bases between them. CDR1 and CDR2 from the germline V gene are SNHLY and FYNNEI. CDR3 residues: CASSEPTVPYEQYF. The CDR3 bases are TGTGCCAGCAGTGAACCGACAGTCCCCTACGAGCAGTACTTC.

The chain combines TRBV18 with TRBJ2-2, with D perhaps matching TRBD1 or TRBD2 (6 bases each). This CDR3 region has 16 residues. Germline V gene data show CDR1 as KGHSH and CDR2 as LQKENI. V lost 6 bases to trimming and J lost 1 base, with 15 bases between them. This CDR3 is CASSWRGNRNTGELFF. The CDR3 DNA is TGTGCCAGCTCGTGGAGGGGGAATCGGAACACCGGGGAGCTGTTTTTT.

This clone came up once. The chain employs TRBV5-6 and TRBJ2-5, with TRBD2 matching 14 bases. Germline CDR1 SGHDT, CDR2 YYEEEE. The CDR3 totals 18 residues. V lost 4 bases, J lost 2 bases, and 10 bases stayed unmatched. Written as DNA, the CDR3 is TGTGCCAGCAGCACTAGACTAGCGGGAGGGCCCTTTCAAGAGACCCAGTACTTC. This sequence encodes CASSTRLAGGPFQETQYF.

This chain connects TRBV19 to TRBJ1-1, with D possibly matching TRBD1 (6 bases). The CDR3 consists of 14 residues. Germline loops: CDR1 LNHDA, CDR2 SQIVND (reference sequence). V was cut by 2 bases and J by 1 base, with 8 bases left in between. DNA for the CDR3: TGTGCCAGTAGTATATGGACAGCGAACACTGAAGCTTTCTTT. It specifies CASSIWTANTEAFF.

The V and J genes are TRBV18 and TRBJ1-6, with D hard to call. V was shortened by 6 bases and J by 5 bases, with 11 bases between the two germline ends. The CDR3 sequence is 14 residues long. From germline, CDR1 is KGHSH and CDR2 LQKENI. The CDR3 region is CASSDVMDNSPLHF. CDR3 DNA: TGTGCCAGCTCCGACGTGATGGATAATTCACCCCTCCACTTT. Supplemented by reference TRBV18 and TRBJ1-6, the full variable domain reads NAGVMQNPRHLVRRRGQEARLRCSPMKGHSHVYWYRQLPEEGLKFMVYLQKENIIDESGMPKERFSAEFPKEGPSILRIQQVVRGDSAAYFCASSDVMDNSPLHFGNGTRLTVT.